This T cell receptor beta chain was sequenced in a study of blood T cell repertoires in COVID-19. Turning to the study itself: Samples taken during acute and convalescent COVID-19 were collected in the United States, Italy and Spain. PBMCs, B-cell-depleted T cells, or T cells provided the cDNA or gDNA that made up the material.

The participants were between roughly 18 and 100 years old and came from 24 US areas. Symptom resolution, clearance, or two negative PCRs marked donors in Cohort 3 as recovered. Produced via immunoSEQ multiplex PCR; TCRdb's table is partial and in-frame only. This table holds fewer than 300,000 clones, 90% found once. Sequencing was done on a sample of PBMCs or T cells enriched from blood (not recorded which). This TCR came from a woman in her 30s who had recovered from COVID-19.

In DNA, the CDR3 is TGTGCCAGCAGCGTAGTTACTAGCGGGAGCTATGAGCAGTTCTTC. Its translation is CASSVVTSGSYEQFF. V usage is TRBV9 and J usage is TRBJ2-1; 11 nucleotides line up with TRBD2. This CDR3 spans 15 amino acids. Unmatched junction bases numbered 4, after V lost 0 bases and J lost 8 bases. Germline-derived CDR1 and CDR2 are SGDLS and YYNGEE.